The 26 T cell receptor beta chains listed next were all sequenced from one sample in a study of shared clonotypes between healthy human individuals. Using immunoSEQ multiplex PCR, the repertoire was profiled, and TCRdb retains in-frame clones only, with some absent. The sample has roughly 380,000 clones, approximately 97% seen once. The sample comprised memory CD8+ T cells sorted from blood. Subset given: CD45RO+ cells pooled with CCR7-negative TemRA cells. The source is a man younger than 40 in good health.

The chain joins TRBV5-1 to TRBJ1-2; D ambiguous. Germline V lookup: CDR1 SGHRS, CDR2 YFSETQ. The CDR3 contains 14 residues. Trimming removed 0 bases at V and 2 bases at J, with 8 bases between. The chain's CDR3 is CASSLDHGNYGYTF. The CDR3 nucleotides are TGCGCCAGCAGCTTGGACCACGGGAACTATGGCTACACCTTC.

The chain is built from TRBV28 and TRBJ2-2, with 9 bases fitting TRBD1. The CDR3 contains 15 residues. The germline gives CDR1 MDHEN, CDR2 SYDVKM. Unmatched junction bases numbered 3, after V lost 6 bases and J lost 1 base. CDR3 sequence: CASRPGQGNTGELFF. The CDR3 nucleotides are TGTGCCAGCAGACCGGGACAGGGGAACACCGGGGAGCTGTTTTTT.

This clone came up once. The rearrangement joins TRBV10-3 to TRBJ2-7; unclear D gene. This CDR3 is 14 amino acids long. Looked up from germline, CDR1 is ENHRY and CDR2 is SYGVKD. The germline V and J ends were trimmed by 0 bases and 2 bases, with 8 bases remaining between them. The chain's CDR3 is CAISESPEAYEQYF. CDR3 sequence (DNA): TGTGCCATCAGTGAGTCTCCTGAAGCCTACGAGCAGTACTTC.

The chain has TRBV4-1 and TRBJ2-5, with D unclear. The CDR3 totals 15 residues. Between the trimmed V and J ends, which lost 4 bases and 2 bases, there was a span of 14 bases. In germline, CDR1 is MGHRA, CDR2 YSYEKL. CDR3 residues: CASSPHRHEQETQYF. The CDR3 DNA is TGCGCCAGCAGCCCTCACCGACACGAACAAGAGACCCAGTACTTC.

CDR3 sequence: CASSLGPSSYEQYF. Here the CDR3 DNA reads TGTGCCAGCAGCTTGGGACCTAGCTCCTACGAGCAGTACTTC. The genes are TRBV5-6 and TRBJ2-7; D gene unclear. Per the germline V gene, CDR1 is SGHDT and CDR2 is YYEEEE. The CDR3 loop spans 14 amino acids. Trimming left V 0 bases short and J 0 bases short, with 7 bases between.

In DNA, the CDR3 is TGTGCCAGCAGTTATCCCCGGATACCCACCGGGGAGCTGTTTTTT. It codes for CASSYPRIPTGELFF. The rearrangement links TRBV6-9 to TRBJ2-2, with D hard to call. Trimming took 2 bases from V and 4 from J, leaving 11 bases between them. Germline lookup yields CDR1 MNHGY and CDR2 SVAAGI. There are 15 residues in the CDR3.

The V gene is TRBV7-2, the J gene TRBJ2-5; 8 positions agree with TRBD2. The germline V gene has CDR1 SGHTA and CDR2 FQGNSA. V gave up 5 bases and J gave up 6 bases; unmatched junction bases: 11. The CDR3 covers 15 residues. DNA of the CDR3: TGTGCCAGCAGCCCCGGGGAGCGGGAGAGGAAGACCCAGTACTTC. As protein: CASSPGERERKTQYF. The full variable domain, with the rest looked up from reference TRBV7-2 and TRBJ2-5, is GAGVSQSPSNKVTEKGKDVELRCDPISGHTALYWYRQSLGQGLEFLIYFQGNSAPDKSGLPSDRFSAERTGGSVSTLTIQRTQQEDSAVYLCASSPGERERKTQYFGPGTRLLVL.

The V and J genes are TRBV27 and TRBJ2-3, with 8 bases fitting TRBD2. Looked up from germline, CDR1 is MNHEY and CDR2 is SMNVEV (reference sequence). CDR3 length: 17 amino acids. V lost 8 bases and J lost 3; bases outside the gene matches: 16. CDR3 nucleotide sequence: TGTGCCAGCCGTCCAACTCAAGCGGGAGAGGGGACAGATACGCAGTATTTT. It yields the protein CASRPTQAGEGTDTQYF.

The chain is built from TRBV5-4 and TRBJ2-7; D gene ambiguous. Trimming shortened V by 1 base and J by 5 bases, and 10 bases separated the two germline ends. Germline V lookup: CDR1 SGHNT, CDR2 YYREEE (reference sequence). The length of the CDR3 is 13 residues. The CDR3 is CASSLSLGNEQYF. CDR3 in DNA: TGTGCCAGCAGCTTGTCTCTGGGGAACGAGCAGTACTTC.

This rearrangement joins TRBV28 to TRBJ2-5; tentative D call: TRBD1 (6 bases). Germline V CDR1 and CDR2: MDHEN, SYDVKM. The CDR3 runs to 15 residues. V shed 3 bases and J shed 4 bases, with 15 bases lying between them. For the CDR3, the DNA is TGTGCCAGCAGTTTGAAAGGGGGTGGAAGAGAGACCCAGTACTTC. This sequence encodes CASSLKGGGRETQYF.

A few counts support this clone. V and J are TRBV7-9 and TRBJ1-2; D gene uncertain. CDR1 and CDR2 from the germline V gene are SEHNR and FQNEAQ (reference sequence). This CDR3 is 13 amino acids long. V lost 3 bases and J 5 bases, leaving 10 bases between the germline ends. CDR3 residues: CASSFSTEYGYTF. DNA for the CDR3: TGTGCCAGCAGCTTTTCCACAGAGTATGGCTACACCTTC.

The chain has TRBV4-1 and TRBJ2-7, with 8 bases aligning to TRBD1. This CDR3 has 14 amino acids. Germline loops: CDR1 MGHRA, CDR2 YSYEKL. J lost 3 bases, V lost 3 bases, and 4 bases had no gene match. Here the CDR3 reads CASSQRTGNYEQYF. CDR3 nucleotide sequence: TGCGCCAGCAGCCAGAGGACAGGGAACTACGAGCAGTACTTC.

The chain combines TRBV7-9 with TRBJ1-1; the D gene is possibly TRBD1 (5 bases). Germline CDR1 is SEHNR and CDR2 is FQNEAQ (reference sequence). The CDR3 spans 14 residues. Between the trimmed V and J ends, which lost 3 bases and 0 bases, there was a span of 8 bases. The CDR3 here is CASSLTEMNTEAFF. The CDR3 nucleotides are TGTGCCAGCAGCTTGACAGAAATGAACACTGAAGCTTTCTTT.

The table lists this clone with a count of one. V is TRBV20-1 and J is TRBJ1-1; a possible D gene is TRBD1 (6 bases). Germline-derived CDR1 and CDR2 are DFQATT and SNEGSKA (reference sequence). Trimming cost V 8 bases and J 6 bases, with 13 bases left between them. The CDR3 runs 11 residues. CDR3 residues: CSNTGYAEAFF. CDR3 DNA: TGCAGTAATACAGGGTATGCTGAAGCTTTCTTT.

Only one count was recorded for this clone. V and J are TRBV2 and TRBJ2-6; TRBD1 agrees at 9 bases. After removal of 10 bases from V and 4 bases from J, the junction contained 2 bases not matched to a gene. The CDR3 contains 13 residues. Germline-derived CDR1 and CDR2 are SNHLY and FYNNEI. The CDR3 here is CAKGQGGANVLTF. In DNA form, the CDR3 reads TGTGCCAAAGGACAGGGGGGGGCCAACGTCCTGACTTTC.

This rearrangement joins TRBV29-1 to TRBJ2-7; 14 bases are a match to TRBD2. The CDR3 has 14 amino acids. The J segment lost 6 bases and the V segment lost 7 bases, leaving 8 bases of the junction unmatched. Germline CDR1 SQVTM, CDR2 ANQGSEA. The DNA for the CDR3 is TGCAGCGCGCTCCCCGGGACTAGCGGGAGCGAGCAGTACTTC. It codes for CSALPGTSGSEQYF.

The V and J genes are TRBV28 and TRBJ2-1; 9 bases align to TRBD1. V dropped 2 bases and J dropped 5; count of bases not matched to a gene: 7. This CDR3 is built from 16 residues. Germline loops: CDR1 MDHEN, CDR2 SYDVKM. CDR3: CASSLAGQGINNEQFF. CDR3 bases: TGTGCCAGCAGTTTAGCGGGACAGGGAATAAACAATGAGCAGTTCTTC.

The chain is built from TRBV2 and TRBJ1-1; D not resolved. The V gene's germline CDR1 is SNHLY and CDR2 FYNNEI. V dropped 5 bases and J dropped 0 bases, with 7 bases sitting between them. The CDR3 covers 13 residues. The CDR3 DNA reads as TGTGCCAGCAGTCGGCAGCTGAACACTGAAGCTTTCTTT. It translates to CASSRQLNTEAFF.

The chain joins TRBV2 to TRBJ2-3; 9 nucleotides match TRBD1. The CDR3 covers 15 residues. Germline lookup yields CDR1 SNHLY and CDR2 FYNNEI. The junction had 5 bases not matched to a gene; V was cut back by 5 bases and J by 2 bases. CDR3 loop: CASSTGTGPTDTQYF. CDR3 DNA: TGTGCCAGCAGTACCGGGACAGGGCCCACAGATACGCAGTATTTT.

The chain has TRBV4-1 and TRBJ2-3; TRBD2 might be the D (5 bases). Germline loops: CDR1 MGHRA, CDR2 YSYEKL. The CDR3 loop spans 13 amino acids. V lost 4 bases to trimming and J lost 4 bases, with 9 bases between them. The chain's CDR3 is CASSRTFPDTQYF. The CDR3 DNA sequence: TGCGCCAGCAGCCGGACTTTCCCAGATACGCAGTATTTT.

The chain is built from TRBV5-1 and TRBJ2-7, with a possible D match to TRBD2 (6 bases). Germline V lookup: CDR1 SGHRS, CDR2 YFSETQ. Trimming stripped 5 bases from V and 0 bases from J, with 15 bases between. The CDR3 extends over 15 amino acids. CDR3 sequence: CASRFGGTSSYEQYF. In DNA, the CDR3 is TGCGCCAGCAGGTTCGGCGGGACGAGCTCCTACGAGCAGTACTTC.

This chain connects TRBV2 to TRBJ2-5, with TRBD2 identical over 12 bases. Germline CDR1 is SNHLY and CDR2 is FYNNEI. The CDR3 has 13 amino acids. The J segment lost 5 bases and the V segment lost 9 bases, leaving 4 bases of the junction unmatched. The CDR3 protein is CASGTSGRETQYF. CDR3 DNA sequence: TGTGCCAGTGGTACTAGCGGGAGGGAGACCCAGTACTTC.

The CDR3 sequence is CASSMYAPRVDQPQHF. In DNA form, the CDR3 reads TGTGCCAGTAGTATGTACGCCCCAAGGGTGGATCAGCCCCAGCATTTT. The V and J genes are TRBV19 and TRBJ1-5, with D hard to call. Germline CDR1 is LNHDA and CDR2 is SQIVND (reference sequence). CDR3 size: 16 residues. The V end lost 3 bases, the J end lost 5 bases, and 17 bases lay between the germline ends.

The rearrangement joins TRBV30 to TRBJ2-5; 7 bases are a match to TRBD1. Unmatched junction bases numbered 6, after V lost 0 bases and J lost 5 bases. Per germline, CDR1 GTSNPN and CDR2 SVGIG (reference sequence). CDR3 length equals 14 residues. This CDR3 reads CAWSVKGGWETQYF. The DNA for the CDR3 is TGTGCCTGGAGTGTAAAAGGGGGCTGGGAGACCCAGTACTTC.

V gene TRBV27 combines with J gene TRBJ2-2; D is unresolved. Germline loops: CDR1 MNHEY, CDR2 SMNVEV (reference sequence). The CDR3 runs to 15 residues. Between the trimmed V and J ends, which lost 0 bases and 0 bases, there was a span of 5 bases. The CDR3 nucleotides are TGTGCCAGCAGTTTATCCGCCGCGAACACCGGGGAGCTGTTTTTT. It codes for CASSLSAANTGELFF.

The J gene is TRBJ2-2, the V gene TRBV6-6; 9 nucleotides agree with TRBD2. The V gene end was trimmed by 1 base and the J gene end by 3 bases; junction bases not matched to a gene: 0. Germline CDR1 MNHNY, CDR2 SVGAGI (reference sequence). CDR3 size: 15 residues. This CDR3 is CASSYLAGDTGELFF. As DNA, the CDR3 is TGTGCCAGCAGTTACTTAGCGGGAGACACCGGGGAGCTGTTTTTT.